The clone carrying this TCR beta chain was seen ten or more times. What it binds is not known. This sample is drawn from a study of human T cells and chemical hapten exposure. The overall study: Per-sample TCR yields varied mainly from small pooled library volume differences.

The study's library attached unique molecular identifiers to single cDNA molecules. In the original workflow: Sample-level TCR yields exhibited a median of approximately 89,000, with a range of about 20,000 to 690,600. TCRdb analysed the RACE reads with MiXCR anew, one entry per CDR3 protein. The V and J calls here are based on TCRdb, not the publication. The top ten clones hold 5% to 7% of a sample with tens of thousands of distinct CDR3 sequences, about 3.5% of them seen once. Trimming cost V 7 bases and J 3 bases, with 5 bases left between them. CDR3 length: 11 amino acids. Whole-study results and caveats: There was no change with DPC sensitization in TCRs above 1 in 1000 frequency.

The time point is: healthy volunteer bleed at 6 weeks. Extraction yielded total RNA from whole blood (unfractionated). This chain joins TRBV12-3 or TRBV12-4 and TRBJ2-3; D call uncertain. The source of this sequence is a human donor in good health. Some clones in this sample may be carry-over from other donors' samples. Sequenced input: whole blood. CDR3 sequence: CASTITDTQYF. The CDR3 nucleotides read TGTGCCAGCACCATTACAGATACGCAGTATTTT.